Following are 17 T cell receptor beta chains from one sample sequenced in a study of sequential checkpoint blockade in melanoma. Stated treatment: randomized to nivolumab then ipilimumab (arm A) or the reverse (arm B). Repertoires were generated with immunoSEQ multiplex PCR, while TCRdb's copy carries only in-frame clones and drops some. Of 7,500 to 8,500 clones in the sample, about three fifths are singletons; the top ten hold approximately 50%. This sample comprised CD8+ T cells sorted from blood (inferred from file names), obtained from a patient given nivolumab and ipilimumab in sequence. Source of these receptors: a human patient with melanoma. Some clones in this sample may be carry-over from other donors' samples.

This rearrangement joins TRBV27 to TRBJ1-1; D is unclear. V gave up 8 bases and J gave up 10 bases, with 23 bases separating them. The CDR3 extends over 14 amino acids. CDR1 is MNHEY and CDR2 is SMNVEV in the germline V gene (reference sequence). In DNA, the CDR3 is TGTGCCAGCGGCTCCGGAGGGAGGGATCTTTTAGCTTTCTTT. Amino acid sequence: CASGSGGRDLLAFF.

This chain joins TRBV14 and TRBJ2-7; no definite D call. The CDR3 covers 15 residues. The germline V and J ends were trimmed by 1 base and 0 bases, with 10 bases remaining between them. Germline V lookup: CDR1 SGHDN, CDR2 FVKESK. CDR3 coding DNA: TGTGCCAGCAGCCAAGGATACTTCTTCTCCTACGAGCAGTACTTC. Encoded protein: CASSQGYFFSYEQYF.

The chain is built from TRBV27 and TRBJ2-7; 9 bases map to TRBD1. Per the germline V gene, CDR1 is MNHEY and CDR2 is SMNVEV (reference sequence). V shed 3 bases and J 4 bases; nucleotides not matched to a gene: 4. The CDR3 has 14 residues. The CDR3 DNA follows: TGTGCCAGCAGTTTTGGGACAGGGATTTACGAGCAGTACTTC. The encoded protein is CASSFGTGIYEQYF.

The chain employs TRBV5-5 and TRBJ1-2, with a tentative D call TRBD1 (5 bases). The V and J ends lost 4 bases and 4 bases respectively, with 11 bases between them. Germline assignment: CDR1 SGHKS and CDR2 YYEKEE (reference sequence). This CDR3 has 13 amino acids. The CDR3 DNA reads TGTGCCAGCAGCCCCCGGGGGGGCTATGGCTACACCTTC. This translates into CASSPRGGYGYTF.

This sequence joins TRBV19 and TRBJ1-4, with D possibly TRBD1 on 5 matching bases. The CDR3 runs to 16 residues. Germline-derived CDR1 and CDR2 are LNHDA and SQIVND (reference sequence). V was trimmed by 7 bases and J by 1 base, leaving 16 bases between them. The CDR3 region is CASNSRTTRTNEKLFF. The CDR3 bases are TGTGCCAGTAACAGTCGGACAACTCGAACTAATGAAAAACTGTTTTTT.

The rearrangement uses TRBV7-3 and TRBJ1-1, with 7 bases that match TRBD1. Germline V gives CDR1 SGHTA, CDR2 FQGTGA. Germline trimming cut 1 base from V and 0 bases from J; bases unmatched to any gene: 5. This CDR3 spans 16 amino acids. The CDR3 loop is CASSLRGTEMNTEAFF. The CDR3 coding sequence is TGTGCCAGCAGCTTAAGGGGGACAGAGATGAACACTGAAGCTTTCTTT.

This clone was seen once. Different DNA sequences within this sample yield the same CDR3. The chain employs TRBV2 and TRBJ1-4, with no clear D. The CDR3 loop spans 15 amino acids. Trimming pared 4 bases from V and 0 bases from J, leaving 9 bases between. In germline, CDR1 is SNHLY, CDR2 FYNNEI. The CDR3 reads CASSADTSTNEKLFF. CDR3 DNA: TGTGCCAGCAGTGCCGACACCTCAACTAATGAAAAACTGTTTTTT. Based on the CDR3 plus reference TRBV2 and TRBJ1-4, the full variable domain is EPEVTQTPSHQVTQMGQEVILRCVPISNHLYFYWYRQILGQKVEFLVSFYNNEISEKSEIFDDQFSVERPDGSNFTLKIRSTKLEDSAMYFCASSADTSTNEKLFFGSGTQLSVL.

The chain is built from TRBV13 and TRBJ1-1, with D unclear. Trimming stripped 2 bases from V and 3 bases from J, with 4 bases between. Looked up from germline, CDR1 is PRHDT and CDR2 is FYEKMQ (reference sequence). The CDR3 consists of 12 residues. CDR3 protein: CASSLQYTEAFF. CDR3 DNA sequence: TGTGCCAGCAGCTTACAGTACACTGAAGCTTTCTTT.

This clone was observed a single time. The V and J genes are TRBV7-7 and TRBJ1-1; D might be TRBD1 (5 bases). The CDR3 spans 14 residues. V lost 5 bases, J lost 5 bases, and 15 bases lay in between. The germline V gene encodes CDR1 SSHAT and CDR2 FNYEAQ (reference sequence). The CDR3 is CASSPEAGNTEAFF. In nucleotides, the CDR3 is TGTGCCAGCAGCCCTGAAGCAGGGAATACTGAAGCTTTCTTT.

V gene TRBV16 combines with J gene TRBJ1-1; 7 nucleotides agree with TRBD1. Trimming removed 0 bases from V and 8 bases from J; junction bases left unmatched: 6. CDR1 and CDR2 (germline): KGHSY, FQNENV. The CDR3 runs 14 residues. CDR3 in DNA: TGTGCCAGCAGCCAATCCATAACAGGGGAGGAAGCTTTCTTT. It yields the protein CASSQSITGEEAFF.

J is TRBJ1-5 and V is TRBV19; D remains unclear. This CDR3 comprises 14 residues. Germline V gene lookup returns CDR1 LNHDA and CDR2 SQIVND (reference sequence). V lost 3 bases to trimming and J lost 3 bases, with 9 bases between them. The CDR3 reads CASSMFGYNQPQHF. The CDR3, as DNA: TGTGCCAGTAGTATGTTCGGGTACAATCAGCCCCAGCATTTT. Together with reference TRBV19 and TRBJ1-5, the CDR3 gives the full variable domain: DGGITQSPKYLFRKEGQNVTLSCEQNLNHDAMYWYRQDPGQGLRLIYYSQIVNDFQKGDIAEGYSVSREKKESFPLTVTSAQKNPTAFYLCASSMFGYNQPQHFGDGTRLSIL.

The CDR3: CASSLQLVAGAYEQYF. In nucleotides, the CDR3 is TGCGCCAGCAGCCTCCAGTTGGTAGCGGGGGCCTACGAGCAGTACTTC. The chain couples TRBV4-3 to TRBJ2-7; 9 bases align to TRBD2. V lost 4 bases, J lost 2 bases, and 9 bases stayed unmatched. This CDR3 comprises 16 residues. The germline V gene has CDR1 LGHNA and CDR2 YSLEER.

Here the CDR3 reads CASSLRVGDEKLFF. The CDR3 coding sequence is TGTGCCAGCAGCTTACGGGTTGGTGATGAAAAACTGTTTTTT. The V and J genes are TRBV7-3 and TRBJ1-4; D unclear. Trimming took off 2 bases at V and 6 bases at J, with 10 bases between the two ends. The length of the CDR3 is 14 residues. The germline V gene has CDR1 SGHTA and CDR2 FQGTGA.

The chain uses TRBV9 and TRBJ2-7, with a tentative D call TRBD2 (5 bases). CDR1 is SGDLS and CDR2 is YYNGEE in the germline V gene. V was pared by 0 bases and J by 4 bases, with 8 bases between. This CDR3 is built from 13 residues. CDR3 DNA sequence: TGTGCCAGCAGCGTAGATGGGGAGTACGAGCAGTACTTC. Translated, it gives CASSVDGEYEQYF.

The chain has TRBV7-9 and TRBJ2-7; weak D call: TRBD2 (6 bases). CDR3 length: 15 amino acids. CDR1 and CDR2 (germline): SEHNR, FQNEAQ (reference sequence). V was pared by 5 bases and J by 2 bases, with 16 bases between. The chain's CDR3 is CASSGRTGEAYEQYF. CDR3 bases: TGTGCCAGCAGCGGAAGGACTGGGGAGGCCTACGAGCAGTACTTC.

This chain uses TRBV27 with TRBJ1-1, with TRBD1 matching 8 bases. This CDR3 spans 17 amino acids. The germline V gene has CDR1 MNHEY and CDR2 SMNVEV (reference sequence). Trimming took 9 bases from V and 2 from J; bases not matched to a gene: 17. CDR3 protein: CASIFLQGALLNTEAFF. CDR3 bases: TGTGCCAGTATATTTCTCCAGGGGGCCTTACTTAACACTGAAGCTTTCTTT.

This clone has only a few counts. This chain links TRBV27 with TRBJ1-5; possible D gene TRBD1, 6 bases. The V gene's germline CDR1 is MNHEY and CDR2 SMNVEV (reference sequence). The CDR3 has 14 residues. Trimming shortened V by 3 bases and J by 3 bases, and 9 bases separated the two germline ends. CDR3 amino acids: CASSLGTFNQPQHF. In DNA form, the CDR3 reads TGTGCCAGCAGTTTGGGGACATTCAATCAGCCCCAGCATTTT.